This record looks at one T cell receptor beta chain sequence and its context. The antigen is unknown. The sample comes from a study of cytomegalovirus exposure and HLA in healthy donors. Study-level background: In an early release, HLA-typed donors contributed 90 million or so unique TCR sequences. Findings of the study overall: Most likely, a cluster of highly shared sequence variants arose as a sequencing artifact.

The PCR had 60 Vbeta and 13 Jbeta primers. Produced via immunoSEQ multiplex PCR; TCRdb's table is partial and in-frame only. The sample lists 200,000 or so clones, less than 85% occurring once. This CDR3 comprises 13 residues. Germline V lookup: CDR1 MDHEN, CDR2 SYDVKM. V was trimmed by 9 bases and J by 0 bases, leaving 9 bases between them. Material: PBMCs. This clonotype originated in a man younger than 35 in good health and CMV-seronegative. The gene calls are TRBV28 and TRBJ2-1; TRBD1 is a possible D gene (6 bases). The CDR3: CASGQSSYNEQFF. The DNA of the CDR3 is TGTGCCAGTGGACAGAGCTCCTACAATGAGCAGTTCTTC.